This T cell receptor (beta chain) was found in a study of blood T cells in healthy people across ages. PCR was performed a second time for 7 to 11 cycles using a sample-barcoded 5' primer and a J-beta primer mix. MiXCR was run by TCRdb on the 5' RACE reads, yielding one entry per CDR3 protein. This table has roughly 1,100,000 distinct CDR3 sequences, approximately 25% appearing once. Deletions cut 5 bases from V and 0 bases from J, with 10 bases between. This CDR3 has 15 residues. Germline CDR1 and CDR2: SEHNR and FQNEAQ (reference sequence). Separately, the same data were catalogued under a study of T cells of mothers and their children.

The sequence was collected from a girl under 10 years old in good health. This sequence joins TRBV7-9 and TRBJ2-2; the D is unclear. Sequenced material: blood. The chain's CDR3 is CASSPTLSNTGELFF. DNA of the CDR3: TGTGCCAGCAGCCCAACGCTCTCGAACACCGGGGAGCTGTTTTTT. Full variable domain (missing parts from reference TRBV7-9 and TRBJ2-2): DTGVSQNPRHKITKRGQNVTFRCDPISEHNRLYWYRQTLGQGPEFLTYFQNEAQLEKSRLLSDRFSAERPKGSFSTLEIQRTEQGDSAMYLCASSPTLSNTGELFFGEGSRLTVL.